Each of the 10 T cell receptor beta chains below was sequenced from the same sample in a study of cytomegalovirus exposure and HLA in healthy donors (dated by TCRdb to between 2016 and 2019). Libraries were constructed by the immunoSEQ multiplex PCR assay. For the multiplex PCR, a mixture combining 60 forward primers for TCR Vbeta segments and 13 reverse primers for TCR Jbeta segments was used. The table was pulled from immuneACCESS by TCRdb, which kept in-frame rearrangements only. Such tables lose some clones; where checked, under half of the loss comes from unresolved V genes, and the rest has no known cause. The sample contains 110,000 or so clones, about 80% of them found a single time. Roughly 3% of the sample comes from the top ten. Sequenced: PBMCs. The source is a female donor in good health and CMV-seronegative.

The chain carries TRBV18 and TRBJ2-2, with D possibly matching TRBD1 (6 bases). Germline V gene lookup returns CDR1 KGHSH and CDR2 LQKENI. With 2 bases removed from V and 7 bases from J, the gap between germline ends came to 17 bases. This CDR3 has 16 residues. In nucleotides, the CDR3 is TGTGCCAGCTCACCATTTTCGGTCGGGACAAACGGGGAGCTGTTTTTT. Its translation: CASSPFSVGTNGELFF.

The V and J genes are TRBV13 and TRBJ2-3, with 8 positions matching TRBD2. The CDR3 contains 16 residues. Germline V gene lookup returns CDR1 PRHDT and CDR2 FYEKMQ (reference sequence). Trimming at V came to 5 bases and at J to 5 bases, leaving 12 bases not matched to a gene. CDR3: CASSGGTGGAVDTQYF. For the CDR3, the DNA is TGTGCCAGCAGCGGGGGAACCGGGGGGGCGGTAGATACGCAGTATTTT.

The chain links TRBV27 to TRBJ2-1, with 10 bases aligning to TRBD2. The length of the CDR3 is 17 residues. Germline V CDR1 and CDR2: MNHEY, SMNVEV (reference sequence). Trimming removed 4 bases from V and 6 bases from J; junction bases left unmatched: 12. CDR3 residues: CASSSPSGLAEINEQFF. Written as DNA, the CDR3 is TGTGCCAGCAGTTCCCCCTCAGGACTAGCGGAAATCAATGAGCAGTTCTTC.

The rearrangement uses TRBV5-1 and TRBJ2-1; TRBD2 matches 8 bases. The CDR3 covers 16 residues. J gave up 5 bases and V 7 bases, and 14 bases lay outside the gene matches. Germline CDR1 SGHRS, CDR2 YFSETQ. CDR3 amino acids: CASANGGARSHNEQFF. In nucleotides, the CDR3 is TGCGCCAGCGCAAACGGGGGGGCGAGGTCGCACAATGAGCAGTTCTTC.

This clone was seen only a few times. In DNA form, the CDR3 reads TGTGCCCCCAGCCGGCTAGCGGGGGCCTACGAGCAGTACTTC. Protein sequence: CAPSRLAGAYEQYF. V and J are TRBV19 and TRBJ2-7, with 10 nucleotides matching TRBD2. This CDR3 region has 14 residues. Trimming at V came to 11 bases and at J to 2 bases, leaving 9 bases not matched to a gene. CDR1 LNHDA and CDR2 SQIVND come from the germline V gene (reference sequence). The whole variable domain, filled in from reference TRBV19 and TRBJ2-7, reads DGGITQSPKYLFRKEGQNVTLSCEQNLNHDAMYWYRQDPGQGLRLIYYSQIVNDFQKGDIAEGYSVSREKKESFPLTVTSAQKNPTAFYLCAPSRLAGAYEQYFGPGTRLTVT.

Written as DNA, the CDR3 is TGTGCCAGCAGCCATGGTGGGGGAGGGGGGGCGGGGGATACGCAGTATTTT. Its translation is CASSHGGGGGAGDTQYF. V and J are TRBV4-2 and TRBJ2-3; maybe TRBD2 (7 bases). V lost 3 bases to trimming and J lost 6 bases, with 22 bases between them. CDR1 and CDR2 (germline): LGHNA, YNFKEQ. This CDR3 is 17 amino acids long.

This sequence joins TRBV5-1 and TRBJ2-1; 7 bases line up with TRBD1. Germline CDR1 is SGHRS and CDR2 is YFSETQ. The V segment lost 4 bases and the J segment 1 base; nucleotides outside the gene matches: 5. The CDR3 runs to 15 residues. Written as DNA, the CDR3 is TGCGCCAGCAGCCCCGGGACAGTATCCTACAATGAGCAGTTCTTC. Translation: CASSPGTVSYNEQFF.

This clone was observed a handful of times. J is TRBJ1-1 and V is TRBV6-6; the D gene is possibly TRBD1 (5 bases). Germline V gene data show CDR1 as MNHNY and CDR2 as SVGAGI (reference sequence). Trimming removed 4 bases at V and 2 bases at J, with 8 bases between. The CDR3 extends over 13 amino acids. The CDR3 coding sequence is TGTGCCAGCAGTTTCGGGGGAAACACTGAAGCTTTCTTT. Protein: CASSFGGNTEAFF.

V is TRBV27 and J is TRBJ2-5, with 8 bases fitting TRBD1. This CDR3 region has 15 residues. Germline CDR1 MNHEY, CDR2 SMNVEV (reference sequence). Trimming took 4 bases from V and 5 from J; bases not matched to a gene: 9. The CDR3 nucleotides are TGTGCCAGCAGTTCCCGGACAGGGAGCGGGGAGACCCAGTACTTC. Its translation: CASSSRTGSGETQYF.

This clone was counted between two and nine times. One end of the junction is discordant with germline, which a read error may explain. The V call is TRBV15, the J call TRBJ2-7; TRBD1 matches 8 bases. CDR3 size: 14 residues. Germline CDR1 is LNHNV and CDR2 is YYDKDF (reference sequence). The CDR3 DNA reads as TGTGCCACCAGCCGAGAACAGGGGGCCTACGAGCAGTACTTC. Protein: CATSREQGAYEQYF.